This TCR beta chain was identified during a study of blood T cell repertoires in COVID-19. Study context: Specimens from acute and convalescent COVID-19 originated in the United States, Italy and Spain. PBMCs, B-cell-depleted T cells, or T cells provided the cDNA or gDNA that made up the material.

In the source study's methods: Amplification with reference gene primers provided the estimates of nucleated cell counts. The assay was immunoSEQ multiplex PCR, and TCRdb's table has in-frame clones only and misses some. D and trimming were read from the DNA, whereas the V and J calls and clone size are those reported in that table. This sample yields roughly 100,000 clones, of which around 87% are seen a single time; around 2.9% belongs to the top ten. This clone was seen more than once but under ten times. V was pared by 1 base and J by 4 bases, with 14 bases between. From germline, CDR1 is SGHRS and CDR2 YFSETQ. The length of the CDR3 is 16 residues.

This TCR was recovered from a man aged 45-65 years with active or convalescent COVID-19. This sequence joins TRBV5-1 and TRBJ2-2, with D tentatively TRBD2 (5 bases). Sequenced material: peripheral blood. CDR3 amino acids: CASSLRAGPGTGELFF. As DNA, the CDR3 is TGCGCCAGCAGCTTGAGGGCGGGTCCGGGCACCGGGGAGCTGTTTTTT.